The present T cell receptor beta chain was sequenced within a study of blood T cell repertoires in COVID-19 (dated by TCRdb to 2018 to 2020). Regarding the complete study: Samples from collaborators originated in the United States, Italy and Spain and spanned both the acute and convalescent phases of COVID-19. The prospective study material was composed of cDNA or gDNA derived from T cells, B-cell-depleted T cells, or PBMCs. Deeply sampled blood TCRbeta repertoires from subjects exposed to, actively infected with, or recovered from COVID-19 were included in the dataset. The repertoires were released in a freely available public database meant as a resource for research on the immune response to SARS-CoV-2. Samples were obtained from the ongoing ImmuneRACE study (first 160 participants) and from 1,254 subjects provided by 6 global collaborators. Sample metadata almost always included a de-identified subject ID, COVID-19 status, age in years and sex. Where HLA class I and class II types were available, the types were taken from metadata supplied by the sample provider, not from assay-based typing.

TCRbeta CDR3 regions were amplified from genomic DNA using the immunoSEQ Assay, a bias-controlled multiplex PCR. Processing in the source paper ran as follows. The number of nucleated cells in each sample was estimated from the amplification of reference gene primers within the assay. Sequence reads were collapsed and filtered to measure the absolute abundance of every unique TCRbeta CDR3 rearrangement. For each sample, productive Simpson clonality was calculated by taking the square root of Simpson's diversity index across productive rearrangements. What TCRdb holds here is the immuneACCESS table cut down to in-frame rearrangements. Part of the clones is not present; checked against another copy, under half of the missing clones reflect an unresolved V gene, and the others are unexplained. The V and J calls and the clone size are those of that table, but D and trimming were determined from the DNA. In all, the sample holds a few hundred thousand clones, and 90% of those were seen once. The ten most abundant clones make up about 2% of the sample.

At one collaborating source in Seattle, patients were enrolled during active infection and were followed longitudinally through the course of disease. Collaborating institutions collected whole blood in K2EDTA tubes following their own protocols. Collaborator samples were shipped for TCRbeta analysis as frozen whole blood, isolated PBMCs, or DNA extracted from either sample type. The germline V gene (reference sequence) yields DFQATT for CDR1 and SNEGSKA for CDR2. The CDR3 has 17 amino acids, counting the end cysteine and phenylalanine. The kept DNA is CDR3 alone, 51 bases in frame from the first base. At the junction V is shortened by 4 bases and J by 4 bases, with 25 bases in between. What the authors observed across the whole study: Clinical and demographic metadata were provided uncurated, with the amount varying by source and participant.

Notes on this clone: What antigen it recognizes has not been identified. The sample holds no much larger clone one base away, and base qualities are not on file.

The chain uses TRBV20-1 and TRBJ1-2, with a tentative D gene TRBD1 over 6 matching bases. Input material: peripheral blood. This sequence originates from a woman aged 55-69 years with COVID-19, enrolled during active disease. The CDR3 loop reads CSANDLDPGQTVYGYTF. The base sequence is TGCAGTGCTAATGATCTAGACCCGGGACAAACGGTCTATGGCTACACCTTC.